These T cell receptor beta chains were read from a single sample in a study of CXCR3-negative and CXCR3-positive naive CD8 T cells. TCRdb re-called the 5' RACE reads and gives one entry per CDR3 protein, without DNA. Across some 140,000 distinct CDR3 sequences, the top ten clones capture around 0.37% of the sample. The specimen was naive CXCR3+ CD8+ T cells from blood. These TCRs come from a human donor in good health. Some clones in this sample may be carry-over from other donors' samples. The CDR3 runs from the conserved cysteine through the conserved F or W.

j_call v_call cdr3_aa
TRBJ2-2 TRBV28 CASSLPHLETGPGELFF
TRBJ2-2 TRBV19 CATYSPFAGELFF
TRBJ1-1 TRBV28 CASSPPLTGYIEAFF
TRBJ2-1 TRBV29-1 CSVNIAGVYEQFF
TRBJ1-5 TRBV7-9 CASSYAGQPQHF
TRBJ2-4 TRBV12-3/TRBV12-4 CASSSSAAPPTVAKNIQYF
TRBJ2-3 TRBV12-3/TRBV12-4 CASQGIADTQYF
TRBJ1-1 TRBV5-1 CASSTSTGVNTEALF
TRBJ2-7 TRBV7-9 CASSLYGGAYEQYF
TRBJ2-7 TRBV5-6 CASSSGPKYEQYF
TRBJ2-6 TRBV21-1 CASSRPCGSSGANVLTF